Sequencing of this T cell receptor (beta chain) was carried out in a study of cytomegalovirus exposure and HLA in healthy donors. Study-level findings and limits: Analyzed later, most CMV-associated TCR beta chains appeared HLA-restricted. TRBV6-2, TRBV6-3 and some other V segments were unresolvable in 87-base-pair reads.

The sample holds one count of this clone. Its antigen is as yet unknown. 13 Jbeta primers and 60 Vbeta primers were used for the PCR. Authors' processing steps: Unique TCR beta chains numbered approximately 80 million in a later analysis, with 10 million to 14 million shared. Generated by immunoSEQ multiplex PCR, the TCRdb table keeps only in-frame clones and is missing some. D and trimming were read from the DNA, whereas the V and J calls and clone size are those reported in that table. The sample contains roughly 190,000 clones, 87% of which appear only once. Germline assignment: CDR1 SGHAT and CDR2 FQDESV (reference sequence). Unmatched junction bases numbered 9, after V lost 5 bases and J lost 4 bases. There are 16 residues in the CDR3.

The rearrangement joins TRBV11-1 to TRBJ2-2; 8 bases match TRBD2. This TCR was sampled from a man aged 25-45 years in good health and CMV-seronegative. Sequencing was done on a sample of PBMCs. The CDR3 bases are TGTGCCAGCAGCCTCATTAGCGGGGAGATCACCGGGGAGCTGTTTTTT. Translating it yields CASSLISGEITGELFF. Filled out from reference TRBV11-1 and TRBJ2-2, the complete variable domain reads EAEVAQSPRYKITEKSQAVAFWCDPISGHATLYWYRQILGQGPELLVQFQDESVVDDSQLPKDRFSAERLKGVDSTLKIQPAELGDSAMYLCASSLISGEITGELFFGEGSRLTVL.